Listed below are T cell receptor beta chains from one sample, sequenced in a study of T cell responses to AZD1222 COVID-19 vaccine. TCRdb keeps only in-frame clones here, not all; method: immunoSEQ multiplex PCR. The data hold over 85,000 clones, with roughly 90% observed a single time. The specimen was peripheral blood, collected on day 0 of AZD1222 vaccination. These receptors all stem from an adult in good health. CDR3s include the opening cysteine and the closing phenylalanine or tryptophan. D genes are given only for firm matches. Size values are once, few and many counts, or a class for expanded clones, and some rows have none.

V gene	D gene	J gene	clone size	CDR3 protein	CDR3 DNA
TRBV6-5	TRBD1	TRBJ2-7	few	CATESRDRGYEQYF	TGTGCCACCGAATCCCGGGACAGGGGCTACGAGCAGTACTTC
TRBV11-2	TRBD1	TRBJ2-7	-	CASSWLGQGPNEQYF	TGTGCCAGCAGCTGGTTAGGACAGGGCCCTAACGAGCAGTACTTC
TRBV11-2	-	TRBJ1-6	-	CASSSTTPGLGFVTLHF	TGTGCCAGCAGCTCGACTACCCCGGGTCTCGGTTTCGTGACCCTCCACTTT
TRBV3-1/TRBV3-2	-	TRBJ1-4	-	CASSQDLPRGATNEKLFF	TGTGCCAGCAGCCAGGACCTCCCTAGAGGTGCAACTAATGAAAAACTGTTTTTT
TRBV15	-	TRBJ1-3	-	CATSTLEAVSLVSGNTIYF	TGTGCCACCAGCACGCTGGAGGCTGTGTCGCTGGTCTCTGGAAACACCATATATTTT
TRBV5-4	TRBD1	TRBJ1-1	-	CASSLQGVRTEAFF	TGTGCCAGCAGCTTACAGGGGGTGAGGACTGAAGCTTTCTTT
TRBV6-1	-	TRBJ1-6	-	CASSVGGASPDSPLHF	TGTGCCAGCAGTGTCGGGGGGGCCTCCCCGGATTCACCCCTCCACTTT
TRBV28	-	TRBJ1-2	-	CASNPGQISYGYTF	TGTGCCTCCAATCCCGGGCAGATTTCCTATGGCTACACCTTC
TRBV19	-	TRBJ2-6	few	CASSGTGGANVLTF	TGTGCCAGTAGTGGGACGGGCGGGGCCAACGTCCTGACTTTC
TRBV7-2	-	TRBJ1-4	-	CASSLDQGIFEKLFF	TGTGCCAGCAGCTTAGACCAGGGTATCTTTGAAAAACTGTTTTTT
TRBV5-5	-	TRBJ1-2	-	CASSLVTQANYGYTF	TGTGCCAGCAGCTTGGTCACCCAAGCTAACTATGGCTACACCTTC
TRBV20-1	-	TRBJ1-2	-	CSARGYGYTF	TGCAGTGCTAGAGGGTATGGCTACACCTTC
TRBV2	-	TRBJ2-7	few	CASLSGTNYYEQYF	TGTGCCAGCCTGTCGGGGACAAACTACTACGAGCAGTACTTC
TRBV7-3	-	TRBJ2-1	-	CASSYGGEQFF	TGTGCCAGCAGCTACGGAGGAGAGCAGTTCTTC
TRBV19	-	TRBJ1-1	once	CASSIEFGNTEAFF	TGTGCCAGTAGTATAGAGTTCGGTAACACTGAAGCTTTCTTT
TRBV2	-	TRBJ1-3	-	CASSDGQYSGNTIYF	TGTGCCAGCAGTGACGGGCAGTACTCTGGAAACACCATATATTTT